The source of this T cell receptor (beta chain) is a study of blood T cell repertoires in COVID-19. At the level of the study: Acute-phase and convalescent COVID-19 samples originated in the United States, Italy and Spain. T cells, B-cell-depleted T cells, or PBMCs provided the cDNA or gDNA that served as material.

The CDR3 loop spans 16 amino acids. V shed 2 bases, J shed 0 bases, and the junction held 6 bases outside the gene matches. The V gene's germline CDR1 is SGHVS and CDR2 FNYEAQ. Per the authors' pipeline: Using reference gene primer amplification, nucleated cell counts were estimated. TCRdb's table, derived via immunoSEQ multiplex PCR, lists solely in-frame clones and lacks some. V, J and clone size reflect that table, while D and trimming were determined from the DNA. The data show 150,000 to 190,000 clones, under 85% seen once. The sequencing input was peripheral blood. The chain carries TRBV7-6 and TRBJ2-7; TRBD1 agrees at 8 bases. The receptor was isolated from a woman older than 75 with acute or convalescent COVID-19. For the CDR3, the DNA is TGTGCCAGCAGCTTAAGAGGGGACAGGCTCTCCTACGAGCAGTACTTC. It yields the protein CASSLRGDRLSYEQYF.